Below are 26 T cell receptor beta chains sequenced from a single sample in a study of cytomegalovirus exposure and HLA in healthy donors. Both 60 Vbeta primers and 13 Jbeta primers went into the PCR. Produced via immunoSEQ multiplex PCR; TCRdb's table is partial and in-frame only. The sample contains 200,000 or so clones, 82% of which appear only once. Sequencing used PBMCs. The receptors shown here come from a boy aged 2-15 years in good health and CMV-seronegative.

This clone was recorded once. The chain is built from TRBV21-1 and TRBJ1-2. TRBV21-1 is designated a pseudogene. This CDR3 comprises 14 residues. The CDR3: CARRGPGGDYGYTF. CDR3 coding DNA: TGTGCCCGCCGGGGGCCGGGGGGAGACTATGGCTACACCTTC.

The chain links TRBV6-5 to TRBJ1-1; D remains ambiguous. Trimming shortened V by 6 bases and J by 0 bases, and 8 bases separated the two germline ends. The germline CDR1 and CDR2 sequences are MNHEY and SVGAGI. CDR3 length: 13 residues. The CDR3 bases are TGTGCCAGCAGCGCGGCGGTGAACACTGAAGCTTTCTTT. Translation gives CASSAAVNTEAFF.

The gene calls are TRBV23-1 and TRBJ1-4; the D gene is possibly TRBD1 (6 bases). TRBV23-1 is an open reading frame whose function is uncertain. This CDR3 comprises 16 residues. V gave up 4 bases and J gave up 2 bases, with 14 bases separating them. The CDR3, as DNA: TGCGCCAGCAGTCCAGGACAGAGGGACACTAATGAAAAACTGTTTTTT. Protein: CASSPGQRDTNEKLFF.

In nucleotides, the CDR3 is TGTGCCATCAGTGATCGGACAGCTAAAGAAGCTTTCTTT. It translates to CAISDRTAKEAFF. The J gene is TRBJ1-1, the V gene TRBV10-3; TRBD1 is a possible D gene (6 bases). Germline lookup yields CDR1 ENHRY and CDR2 SYGVKD. The CDR3 is made up of 13 amino acids. Trimming stripped 3 bases from V and 8 bases from J, with 13 bases between.

About this clone itself: Other DNA sequences in this specimen translate into the identical CDR3. The chain joins TRBV7-2 to TRBJ2-3; D call uncertain. The CDR3 runs 13 residues. In germline, CDR1 is SGHTA, CDR2 FQGNSA. Trimming stripped 1 base from V and 3 bases from J, with 5 bases between. CDR3 DNA sequence: TGTGCCAGCAGCTTAGTTTATACAGATACGCAGTATTTT. It codes for CASSLVYTDTQYF.

The V call is TRBV7-9, the J call TRBJ2-5, with a possible D match to TRBD2 (5 bases). The length of the CDR3 is 14 residues. V was clipped by 5 bases and J by 3 bases, with 13 bases between them. Germline CDR1 SEHNR, CDR2 FQNEAQ (reference sequence). Here the CDR3 reads CASSLKAVEETQYF. DNA for the CDR3: TGTGCCAGCAGCCTTAAAGCGGTAGAAGAGACCCAGTACTTC.

This clone came up a few times. The chain couples TRBV5-8 to TRBJ2-1; TRBD2 agrees at 13 bases. The V and J ends lost 1 base and 8 bases, in that order; junction bases with no gene match: 9. In germline, CDR1 is SGHTS, CDR2 YDEGEE. CDR3 size: 17 residues. The CDR3 DNA reads as TGTGCCAGCAGCTTGTCGCCCACTAGCGGGGGGGCCCATGAGCAGTTCTTC. Its translation: CASSLSPTSGGAHEQFF.

This clone was seen a single time. The J gene is TRBJ1-4, the V gene TRBV6-1; possibly TRBD1 for D (5 bases). The germline CDR1 and CDR2 sequences are MNHNS and SASEGT. Trimming pared 2 bases from V and 5 bases from J, leaving 6 bases between. CDR3 size: 13 residues. The CDR3 DNA is TGTGCCAGCAGTGAACAGGGAAATGAAAAACTGTTTTTT. Protein sequence: CASSEQGNEKLFF.

A remark on this clone: Sequence at one end of the junction differs from germline and may be a read error. The V call is TRBV7-7, the J call TRBJ2-7; 11 bases fit TRBD2. The CDR3 is made up of 13 amino acids. Germline V gene sequence: CDR1 SSHAT, CDR2 FNYEAQ (reference sequence). CDR3 bases: TGTGCTAGCAGCTTAGCGGGGGGGACCGAGCAGTACTTC. This codes for CASSLAGGTEQYF.

The chain has TRBV4-2 and TRBJ2-5, with 9 nucleotides matching TRBD1. V shed 8 bases and J 3 bases; nucleotides not matched to a gene: 7. Germline V gene data show CDR1 as LGHNA and CDR2 as YNFKEQ. The CDR3 is 14 amino acids. The CDR3 reads CASGGQGTKETQYF. The CDR3 region has the DNA TGTGCCAGCGGGGGACAGGGAACCAAAGAGACCCAGTACTTC.

The chain links TRBV19 to TRBJ1-5; TRBD1 matches at 8 bases. CDR3 length: 15 residues. Germline trimming cut 0 bases from V and 8 bases from J; bases unmatched to any gene: 6. Germline loops: CDR1 LNHDA, CDR2 SQIVND (reference sequence). The CDR3, as DNA: TGTGCCAGTAGTATAGAAACAACAGGGGGTAAGCCCCAGCATTTT. Protein sequence: CASSIETTGGKPQHF.

The genes are TRBV12-5 and TRBJ1-1, with D possibly being TRBD1 (5 bases). The CDR3 consists of 14 residues. Germline values: CDR1 LGHNT, CDR2 FRNRAP. V lost 0 bases and J lost 11, with 16 bases in between. The chain's CDR3 is CASGLVGGASGAFF. The DNA of the CDR3 is TGTGCTAGTGGTTTGGTAGGTGGGGCGTCGGGCGCTTTCTTT.

The J gene is TRBJ2-7, the V gene TRBV2; 8 nucleotides line up with TRBD1. Germline lookup yields CDR1 SNHLY and CDR2 FYNNEI. This CDR3 is built from 15 residues. V dropped 7 bases and J dropped 6; count of bases not matched to a gene: 14. CDR3 protein: CASTYSGTGGPEQYF. CDR3 nucleotides: TGTGCCAGCACTTACTCCGGGACAGGCGGTCCCGAGCAGTACTTC.

This clone was seen only a few times. This rearrangement joins TRBV5-1 to TRBJ2-7, with 9 bases fitting TRBD1. Germline values: CDR1 SGHRS, CDR2 YFSETQ. V shed 8 bases, J shed 5 bases, and the junction held 11 bases outside the gene matches. The CDR3 sequence is 14 residues long. The CDR3 DNA sequence: TGCGCCAGTAAATCAGCAACAGGGGGCGACGAGCAGTACTTC. As protein: CASKSATGGDEQYF.

The chain employs TRBV18 and TRBJ1-4, with D tentatively TRBD1 (6 bases). The V end lost 8 bases, the J end lost 5 bases, and 15 bases lay between the germline ends. CDR3 length: 14 amino acids. Germline V gene data show CDR1 as KGHSH and CDR2 as LQKENI. The CDR3 reads CASVGGGRNEKLFF. CDR3 bases: TGTGCCAGCGTCGGCGGGGGGCGGAATGAAAAACTGTTTTTT.

This chain uses TRBV9 with TRBJ2-1, with 8 nucleotides matching TRBD2. The germline V gene encodes CDR1 SGDLS and CDR2 YYNGEE. The CDR3 length is 18 residues. Trimming at V came to 1 base and at J to 4 bases, leaving 13 bases not matched to a gene. The CDR3 DNA sequence: TGTGCCAGCAGCGTAAGTCGCGGGTCGGGGGGGAGATACAATGAGCAGTTCTTC. Translated: CASSVSRGSGGRYNEQFF.

The chain joins TRBV7-9 to TRBJ2-7, with D perhaps matching TRBD1 (7 bases). V shed 5 bases and J shed 1 base, with 18 bases lying between them. CDR1 is SEHNR, CDR2 FQNEAQ, per germline (reference sequence). This CDR3 has 16 amino acids. CDR3 residues: CASSPGGIGLSYEQYF. In nucleotides, the CDR3 is TGTGCCAGCAGCCCAGGGGGGATCGGGTTATCCTACGAGCAGTACTTC. Full variable domain (remainder filled in from reference TRBV7-9 and TRBJ2-7): DTGVSQNPRHKITKRGQNVTFRCDPISEHNRLYWYRQTLGQGPEFLTYFQNEAQLEKSRLLSDRFSAERPKGSFSTLEIQRTEQGDSAMYLCASSPGGIGLSYEQYFGPGTRLTVT.

This clone was recorded once. This chain joins TRBV5-6 and TRBJ1-5; D may be TRBD1 (6 bases). Germline CDR1 reads SGHDT; CDR2 reads YYEEEE. The CDR3 is 15 amino acids. Deletions cut 0 bases from V and 6 bases from J, with 13 bases between. CDR3 sequence: CASSLAGRGSQPQHF. CDR3 sequence (DNA): TGTGCCAGCAGCTTGGCGGGTAGGGGGTCTCAGCCCCAGCATTTT.

The chain recombines TRBV6-5 with TRBJ2-7; D perhaps matches TRBD2 (6 bases). Trimming cost V 4 bases and J 3 bases, with 16 bases left between them. Per germline, CDR1 MNHEY and CDR2 SVGAGI. This CDR3 has 15 residues. The CDR3: CASSSSGTGDYEQYF. Here the CDR3 DNA reads TGTGCCAGCAGTTCGTCCGGGACGGGAGACTACGAGCAGTACTTC.

V and J are TRBV7-2 and TRBJ2-5, with 9 nucleotides matching TRBD2. The CDR3 runs to 13 residues. The V segment lost 5 bases and the J segment 4 bases; nucleotides outside the gene matches: 2. Germline CDR1 SGHTA, CDR2 FQGNSA. CDR3 residues: CASSVLAGETQYF. The DNA of the CDR3 is TGTGCCAGCAGCGTACTAGCGGGAGAGACCCAGTACTTC.

The rearrangement joins TRBV9 to TRBJ2-3; TRBD2 matches at 8 bases. V trimming: 0 bases; J trimming: 15 bases; junction bases outside the gene matches: 9. Germline assignment: CDR1 SGDLS and CDR2 YYNGEE. The CDR3 length is 13 residues. CDR3 sequence reads: CASSVDRGGPEYF. CDR3 coding DNA: TGTGCCAGCAGCGTAGATCGGGGGGGGCCAGAATATTTT.

This chain connects TRBV7-2 to TRBJ1-1, with D possibly matching TRBD1 (5 bases). In germline, CDR1 is SGHTA, CDR2 FQGNSA. The CDR3 has 13 amino acids. The ends were cut back, 1 base at V and 8 bases at J, with 11 bases in the middle. The CDR3 loop is CASSLDRLQEAFF. In DNA, the CDR3 is TGTGCCAGCAGCTTAGACAGGTTGCAAGAAGCTTTCTTT.

The V gene is TRBV19, the J gene TRBJ2-7, with 13 bases identical to TRBD2. With V trimmed by 10 bases and J by 5 bases, 11 bases remained unmatched. Germline V gene lookup returns CDR1 LNHDA and CDR2 SQIVND (reference sequence). The CDR3 has 15 amino acids. The chain's CDR3 is CATRRTSGGGHEQYF. In DNA form, the CDR3 reads TGTGCCACCCGTAGGACTAGCGGGGGAGGTCACGAGCAGTACTTC.

The gene calls are TRBV6-6 and TRBJ1-2, with TRBD1 matching 8 bases. The junction had 14 bases not matched to a gene; V was cut back by 7 bases and J by 4 bases. The CDR3 contains 16 residues. Germline CDR1 reads MNHNY; CDR2 reads SVGAGI (reference sequence). This CDR3 is CASNQGAEKVGYGYTF. The CDR3 nucleotides read TGTGCCAGCAACCAGGGGGCGGAAAAAGTGGGCTATGGCTACACCTTC.

Only a few counts were recorded for this clone. V and J are TRBV7-9 and TRBJ2-7; no reliable D call. The CDR3 length is 14 residues. The germline V gene encodes CDR1 SEHNR and CDR2 FQNEAQ (reference sequence). The germline V and J ends were trimmed by 1 base and 5 bases, with 12 bases remaining between them. CDR3 in amino acids: CASSLVSDQDEQYF. CDR3 nucleotides: TGTGCCAGCAGCTTAGTATCAGACCAGGACGAGCAGTACTTC.

This chain joins TRBV4-3 and TRBJ1-6, with 9 positions matching TRBD1. CDR1 is LGHNA, CDR2 YSLEER, per germline. The CDR3 spans 14 residues. V was clipped by 4 bases and J by 10 bases; unmatched bases: 5. CDR3 residues: CASSLNRGLSPLHF. The CDR3 bases are TGCGCCAGCAGCCTCAACAGGGGGCTGTCACCCCTCCACTTT.